This T cell receptor beta chain was sequenced during a study of CD8 T cells in Susac syndrome. Study results and caveats: The CD4+ T cell repertoires in Susac syndrome were not clonally expanded. Individuals included in the TCR sequencing and HLA analysis were acknowledged by the study to be relatively few in number.

Germline CDR1 is DFQATT and CDR2 is SNEGSKA (reference sequence). This CDR3 has 15 amino acids. With 6 bases clipped from V and 9 bases from J, the junction kept 17 bases outside the gene matches. Remarks on this clonotype: Antigen unknown.

RNA in amounts of roughly 0.5 to 1 ug was reverse transcribed with random hexamers. TCRdb passed the immunoSEQ multiplex PCR reads through MiXCR, listing each CDR3 protein once. The repertoire has under 200,000 distinct CDR3 sequences, around 90% of them found once; the top ten carry 0.085% to 0.1%. Each Susac syndrome patient had definite or probable disease by recently defined criteria. Specimen: CD4+ T cells from PBMCs. The clonotype originates from a human donor with Susac syndrome. The V and J genes are TRBV20-1 and TRBJ2-1, with TRBD1 identical over 7 bases. CDR3: CSADRVAAYRGEQFF. As DNA, the CDR3 is TGCAGTGCCGACAGGGTTGCGGCCTACCGGGGTGAGCAGTTCTTC.